The rows below give T cell receptor beta chains drawn from one sample of a study of spatial heterogeneity in lung cancer. TCRdb recomputed calls from the 5' RACE reads with MiXCR, one row per CDR3 protein. This sample has approximately 1,200 distinct CDR3 sequences, with almost 30% found just once. The material sequenced was lung tumor tissue, taken at surgery. These receptors were obtained from a male donor with early-stage non-small cell lung cancer. Both conserved end residues are part of each CDR3. D genes are given only for firm matches. Rows give clone size only sometimes, using once, few, many, or a class for an expanded clone.

cdr3_nt cdr3_aa d_call clone_size j_call v_call
TGTGCCAGTAGTATTAGGGCCAGGGTTTCCTACGAGCAGTACTTC CASSIRARVSYEQYF . few TRBJ2-7 TRBV19
TGTGCCAGCAGCTGGACAGGGAGCGGGCGTTCACCCCTCCACTTT CASSWTGSGRSPLHF TRBD1 few TRBJ1-6 TRBV5-6
TGCGCCAGCAGCTCTGGTTTCTCGAAAGAGACCCAGTACTTC CASSSGFSKETQYF . . TRBJ2-5 TRBV5-1
TGTGCCAGCAGCCTCACGGGGGGAGCTAACTATGGCTACACCTTC CASSLTGGANYGYTF . few TRBJ1-2 TRBV12-3/TRBV12-4
TGCGCCAGCAGCTTTGAACAGGGTAGGACTGAAGCTTTCTTT CASSFEQGRTEAFF . . TRBJ1-1 TRBV5-1
TGCAGTGCGGGTTATAGGGGGACCCAGTACTTC CSAGYRGTQYF . . TRBJ2-5 TRBV20-1
TGTGCCACCAGTGATTTGAGTATCAATCAGCCCCAGCATTTT CATSDLSINQPQHF . medium-sized TRBJ1-5 TRBV24-1
TGTGCCAGCAGAAACGACATCGGGGCAGCTTTCTTT CASRNDIGAAFF . . TRBJ1-1 TRBV12-3/TRBV12-4
TGTGCCAGCAGCCGATTGACGGACACCGGGGAGCTGTTTTTT CASSRLTDTGELFF . few TRBJ2-2 TRBV3-1
TGTGCCAGCAGCCCCGGGTTGAACACTGAAGCTTTCTTT CASSPGLNTEAFF . . TRBJ1-1 TRBV7-8
TGTGCCAGCAGTTACTCGGGGCTCGGGACAGGGGATCATGGCTACACCTTC CASSYSGLGTGDHGYTF TRBD1 large TRBJ1-2 TRBV6-2/TRBV6-3
TGTGCCAGCAGCTTCCGACAGGTGGTAGGCACAGATACGCAGTATTTT CASSFRQVVGTDTQYF . . TRBJ2-3 TRBV5-6
TGTGCCAGCAGGAAAGGGAACACTGAAGCTTTCTTT CASRKGNTEAFF . . TRBJ1-1 TRBV12-3/TRBV12-4
TGTGCCAGCAGAGGAGACAAGAGGAAAAAACTGTTTTTT CASRGDKRKKLFF . large TRBJ1-4 TRBV6-1
TGCGCCAGCAGCCAAGGGACTAGATCCGGATACGAGCAGTACTTC CASSQGTRSGYEQYF TRBD2 . TRBJ2-7 TRBV4-1
TGTGCCAGCAGTCCTGGGGTCGGACAGGGTGGCACTGAAGCTTTCTTT CASSPGVGQGGTEAFF TRBD1 . TRBJ1-1 TRBV2
TGCAGTGCCCCGGGGAAGGGACTAGCGGGAGCATACGAGCAGTACTTC CSAPGKGLAGAYEQYF TRBD2 . TRBJ2-7 TRBV20-1
TGCAGTGCTCCCATGCCGGACAGGGGAAATGAGCAGTTCTTC CSAPMPDRGNEQFF TRBD1 few TRBJ2-1 TRBV20-1
TGTGCCAGCAGTTACGAGGCCGGGGAGCTGTTTTTT CASSYEAGELFF . few TRBJ2-2 TRBV6-2/TRBV6-3
TGCAGTGCTGGGGGTTGGGAGGGCCCCTACGAGCAGTACTTC CSAGGWEGPYEQYF TRBD2 . TRBJ2-7 TRBV20-1
TGTGCCAGCAGAGAAATTGGGACACATCACGAGCAGTACTTC CASREIGTHHEQYF . once TRBJ2-7 TRBV28
TGTGCCAGCAGCGGGGGTCGGAGGCGGTACACCTTC CASSGGRRRYTF . . TRBJ1-2 TRBV6-1
TGCGCCAGCAGCTCCACCGGGACAGGGGTGAAGGGCACTGAAGCTTTCTTT CASSSTGTGVKGTEAFF TRBD1 . TRBJ1-1 TRBV5-1
TGTGCCAGCAGCTTAGCGTCGGCGGGAGTAGCAGATACGCAGTATTTT CASSLASAGVADTQYF TRBD2 few TRBJ2-3 TRBV7-2
TGTGCCAGCAGCTCCCAGGCGGCGACGACCATCGGTGGTGAGCAGTTCTTC CASSSQAATTIGGEQFF . . TRBJ2-1 TRBV7-3